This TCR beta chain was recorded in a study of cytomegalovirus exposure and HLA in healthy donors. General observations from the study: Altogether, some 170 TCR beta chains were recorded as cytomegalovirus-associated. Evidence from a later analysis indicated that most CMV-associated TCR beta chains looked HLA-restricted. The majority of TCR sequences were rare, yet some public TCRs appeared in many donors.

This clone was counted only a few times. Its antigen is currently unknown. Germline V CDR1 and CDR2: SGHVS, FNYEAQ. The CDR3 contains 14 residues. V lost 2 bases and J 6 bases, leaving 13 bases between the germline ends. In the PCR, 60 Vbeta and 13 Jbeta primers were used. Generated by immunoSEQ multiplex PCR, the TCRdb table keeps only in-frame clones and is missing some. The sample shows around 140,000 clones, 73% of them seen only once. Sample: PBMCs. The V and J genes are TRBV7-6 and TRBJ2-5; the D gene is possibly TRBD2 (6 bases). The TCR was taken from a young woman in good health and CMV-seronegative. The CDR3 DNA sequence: TGTGCCAGCAGCTTATCCGGGACTCCACAGACCCAGTACTTC. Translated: CASSLSGTPQTQYF.